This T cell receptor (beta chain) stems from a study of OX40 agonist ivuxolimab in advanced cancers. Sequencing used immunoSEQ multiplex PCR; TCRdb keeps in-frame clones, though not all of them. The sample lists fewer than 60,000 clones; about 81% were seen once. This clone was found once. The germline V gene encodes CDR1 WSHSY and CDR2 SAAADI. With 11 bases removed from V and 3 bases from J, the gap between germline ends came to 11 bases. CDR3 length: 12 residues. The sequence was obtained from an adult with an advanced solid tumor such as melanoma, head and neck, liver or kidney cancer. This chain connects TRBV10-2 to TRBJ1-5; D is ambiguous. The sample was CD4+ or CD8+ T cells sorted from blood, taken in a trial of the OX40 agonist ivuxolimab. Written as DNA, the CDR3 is TGCGCCGCGGGAGGCACCAATCAGCCCCAGCATTTT. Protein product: CAAGGTNQPQHF.